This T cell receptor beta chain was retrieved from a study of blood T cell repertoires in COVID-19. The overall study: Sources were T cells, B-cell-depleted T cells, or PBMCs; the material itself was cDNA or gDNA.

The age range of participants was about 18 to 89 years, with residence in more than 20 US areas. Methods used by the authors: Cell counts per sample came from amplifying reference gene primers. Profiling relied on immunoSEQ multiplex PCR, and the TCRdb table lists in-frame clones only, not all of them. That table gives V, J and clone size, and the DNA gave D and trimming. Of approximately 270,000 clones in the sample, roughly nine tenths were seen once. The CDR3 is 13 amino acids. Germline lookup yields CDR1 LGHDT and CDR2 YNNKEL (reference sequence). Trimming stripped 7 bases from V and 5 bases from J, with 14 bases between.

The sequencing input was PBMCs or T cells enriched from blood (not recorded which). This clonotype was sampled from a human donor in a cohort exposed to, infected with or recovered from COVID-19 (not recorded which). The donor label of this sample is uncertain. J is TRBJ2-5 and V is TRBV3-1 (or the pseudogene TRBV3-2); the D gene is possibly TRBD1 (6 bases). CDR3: CASKDSQGETQYF. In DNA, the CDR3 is TGTGCCAGCAAGGACAGTCAAGGGGAGACCCAGTACTTC.